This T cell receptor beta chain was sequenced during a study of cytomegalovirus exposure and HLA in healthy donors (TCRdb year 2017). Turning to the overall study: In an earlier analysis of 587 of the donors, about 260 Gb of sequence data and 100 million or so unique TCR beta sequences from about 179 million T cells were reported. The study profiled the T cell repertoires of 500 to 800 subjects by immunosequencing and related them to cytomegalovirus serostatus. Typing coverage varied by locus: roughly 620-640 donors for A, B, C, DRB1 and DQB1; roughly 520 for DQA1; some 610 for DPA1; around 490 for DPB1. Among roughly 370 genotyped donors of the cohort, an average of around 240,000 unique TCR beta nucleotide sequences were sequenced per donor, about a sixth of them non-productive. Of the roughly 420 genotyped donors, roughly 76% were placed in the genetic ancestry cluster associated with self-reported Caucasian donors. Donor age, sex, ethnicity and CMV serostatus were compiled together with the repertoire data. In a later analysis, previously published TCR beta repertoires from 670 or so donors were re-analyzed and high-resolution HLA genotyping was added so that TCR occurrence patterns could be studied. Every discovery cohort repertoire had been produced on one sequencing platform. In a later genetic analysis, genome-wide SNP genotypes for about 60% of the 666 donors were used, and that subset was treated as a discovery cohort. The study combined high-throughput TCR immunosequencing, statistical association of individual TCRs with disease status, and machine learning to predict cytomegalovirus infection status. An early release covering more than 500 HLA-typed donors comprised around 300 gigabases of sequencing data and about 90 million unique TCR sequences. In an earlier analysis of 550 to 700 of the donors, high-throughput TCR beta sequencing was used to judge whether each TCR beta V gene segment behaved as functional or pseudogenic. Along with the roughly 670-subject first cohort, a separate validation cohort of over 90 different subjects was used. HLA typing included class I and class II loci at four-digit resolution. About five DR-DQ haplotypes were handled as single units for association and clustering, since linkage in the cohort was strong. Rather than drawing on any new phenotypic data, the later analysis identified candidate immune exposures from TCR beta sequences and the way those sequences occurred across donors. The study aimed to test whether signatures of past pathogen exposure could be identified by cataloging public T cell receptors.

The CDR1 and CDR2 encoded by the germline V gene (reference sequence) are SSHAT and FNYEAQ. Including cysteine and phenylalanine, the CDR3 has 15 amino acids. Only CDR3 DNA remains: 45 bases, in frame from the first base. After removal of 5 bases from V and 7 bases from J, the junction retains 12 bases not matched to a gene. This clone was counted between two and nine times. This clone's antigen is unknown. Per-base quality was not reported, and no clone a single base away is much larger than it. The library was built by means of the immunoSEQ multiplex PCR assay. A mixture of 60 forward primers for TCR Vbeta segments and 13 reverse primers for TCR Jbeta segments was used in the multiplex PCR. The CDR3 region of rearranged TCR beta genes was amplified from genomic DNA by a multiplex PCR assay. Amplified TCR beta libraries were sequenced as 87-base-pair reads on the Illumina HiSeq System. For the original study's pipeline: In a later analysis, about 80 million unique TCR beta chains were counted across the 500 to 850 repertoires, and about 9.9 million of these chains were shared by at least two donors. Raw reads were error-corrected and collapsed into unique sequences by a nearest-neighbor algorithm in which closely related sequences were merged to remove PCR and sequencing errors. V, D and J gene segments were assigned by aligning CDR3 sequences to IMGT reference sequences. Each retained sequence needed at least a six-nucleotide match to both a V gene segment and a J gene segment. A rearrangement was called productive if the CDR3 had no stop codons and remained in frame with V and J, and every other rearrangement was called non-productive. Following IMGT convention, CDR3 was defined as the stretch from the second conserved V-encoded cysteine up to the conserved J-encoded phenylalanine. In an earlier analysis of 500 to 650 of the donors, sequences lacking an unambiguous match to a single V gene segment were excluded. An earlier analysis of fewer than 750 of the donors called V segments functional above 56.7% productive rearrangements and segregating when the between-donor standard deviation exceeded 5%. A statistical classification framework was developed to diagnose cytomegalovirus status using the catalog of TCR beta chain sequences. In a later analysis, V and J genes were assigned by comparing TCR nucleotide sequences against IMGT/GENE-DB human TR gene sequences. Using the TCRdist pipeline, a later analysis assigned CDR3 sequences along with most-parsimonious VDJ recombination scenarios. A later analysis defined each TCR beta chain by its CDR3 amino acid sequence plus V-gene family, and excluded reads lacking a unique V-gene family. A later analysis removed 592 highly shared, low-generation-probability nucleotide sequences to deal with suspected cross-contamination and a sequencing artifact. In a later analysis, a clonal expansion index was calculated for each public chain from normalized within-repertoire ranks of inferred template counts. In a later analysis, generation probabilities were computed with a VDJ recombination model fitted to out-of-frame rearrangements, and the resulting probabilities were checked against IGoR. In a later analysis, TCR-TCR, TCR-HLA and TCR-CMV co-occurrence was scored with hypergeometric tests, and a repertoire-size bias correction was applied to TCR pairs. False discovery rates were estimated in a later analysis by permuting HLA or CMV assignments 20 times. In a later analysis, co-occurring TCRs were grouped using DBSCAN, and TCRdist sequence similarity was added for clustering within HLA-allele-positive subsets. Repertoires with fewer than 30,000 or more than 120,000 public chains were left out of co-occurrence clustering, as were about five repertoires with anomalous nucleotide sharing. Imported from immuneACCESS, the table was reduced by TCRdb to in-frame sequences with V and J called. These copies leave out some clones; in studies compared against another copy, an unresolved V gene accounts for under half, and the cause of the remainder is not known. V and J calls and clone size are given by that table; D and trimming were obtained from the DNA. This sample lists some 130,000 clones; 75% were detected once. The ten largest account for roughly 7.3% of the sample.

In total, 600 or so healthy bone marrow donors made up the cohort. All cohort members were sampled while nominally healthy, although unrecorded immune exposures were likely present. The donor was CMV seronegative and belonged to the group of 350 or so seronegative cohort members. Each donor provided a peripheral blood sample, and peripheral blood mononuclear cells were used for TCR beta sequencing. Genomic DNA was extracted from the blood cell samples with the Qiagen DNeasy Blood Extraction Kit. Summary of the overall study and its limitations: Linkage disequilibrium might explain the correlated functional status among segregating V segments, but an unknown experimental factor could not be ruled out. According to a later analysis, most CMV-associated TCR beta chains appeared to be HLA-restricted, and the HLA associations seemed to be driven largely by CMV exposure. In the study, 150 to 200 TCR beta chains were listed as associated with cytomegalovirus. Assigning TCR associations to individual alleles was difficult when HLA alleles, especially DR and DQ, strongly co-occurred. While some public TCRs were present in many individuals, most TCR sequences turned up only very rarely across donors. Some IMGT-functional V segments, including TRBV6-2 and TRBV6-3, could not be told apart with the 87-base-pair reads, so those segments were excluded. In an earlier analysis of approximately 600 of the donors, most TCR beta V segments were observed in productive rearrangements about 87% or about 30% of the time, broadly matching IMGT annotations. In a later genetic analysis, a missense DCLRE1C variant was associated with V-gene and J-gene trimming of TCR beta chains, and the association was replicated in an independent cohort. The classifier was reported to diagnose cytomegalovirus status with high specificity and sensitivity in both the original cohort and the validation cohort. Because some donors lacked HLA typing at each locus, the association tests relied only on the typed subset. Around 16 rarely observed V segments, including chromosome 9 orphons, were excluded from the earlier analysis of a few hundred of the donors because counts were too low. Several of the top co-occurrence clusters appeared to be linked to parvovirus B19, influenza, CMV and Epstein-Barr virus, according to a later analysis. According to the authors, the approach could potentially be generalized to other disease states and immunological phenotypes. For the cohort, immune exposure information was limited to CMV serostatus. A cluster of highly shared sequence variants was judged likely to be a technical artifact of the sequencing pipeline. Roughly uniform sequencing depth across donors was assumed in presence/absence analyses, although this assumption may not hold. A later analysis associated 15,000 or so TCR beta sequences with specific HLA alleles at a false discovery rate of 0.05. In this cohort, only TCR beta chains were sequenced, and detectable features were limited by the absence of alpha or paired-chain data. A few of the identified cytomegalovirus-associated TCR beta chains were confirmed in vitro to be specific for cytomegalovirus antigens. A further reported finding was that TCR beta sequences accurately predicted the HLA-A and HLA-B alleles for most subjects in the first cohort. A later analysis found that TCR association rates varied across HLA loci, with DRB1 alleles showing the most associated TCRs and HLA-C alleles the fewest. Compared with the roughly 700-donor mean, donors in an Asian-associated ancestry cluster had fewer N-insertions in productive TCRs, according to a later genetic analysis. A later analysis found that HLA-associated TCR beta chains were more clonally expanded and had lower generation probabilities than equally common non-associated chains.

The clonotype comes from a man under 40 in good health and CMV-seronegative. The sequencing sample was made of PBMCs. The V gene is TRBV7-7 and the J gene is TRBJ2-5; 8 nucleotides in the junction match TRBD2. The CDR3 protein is CASSPAVTSEATQYF. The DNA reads TGTGCCAGCAGCCCGGCGGTGACTAGCGAGGCGACCCAGTACTTC.